The 7 T cell receptor beta chains reported below all come from one sample, sequenced in a study of T cell clonotyping in hematopoietic cell transplantation. Repertoires were generated with immunoSEQ multiplex PCR, while TCRdb's copy carries only in-frame clones and drops some. The sample lists 5,000 to 6,000 clones; 32% were seen once. Regarding time point: recipient sample about 28 days before transplant, after cytoreduction. This material consisted of peripheral blood mononuclear cells, taken before stem cell transplant. Source of these receptors: a man aged 45-65 years with myelofibrosis. Some clones in this sample may be carry-over from other donors' samples.

V gene TRBV5-6 combines with J gene TRBJ2-5, with D perhaps TRBD2 (6 bases). Germline V gene data show CDR1 as SGHDT and CDR2 as YYEEEE. CDR3 length: 13 amino acids. The V end lost 3 bases, the J end lost 2 bases, and 8 bases lay between the germline ends. CDR3 residues: CASSWGVQETQYF. Written as DNA, the CDR3 is TGTGCCAGCAGCTGGGGGGTACAAGAGACCCAGTACTTC.

The chain links TRBV30 to TRBJ1-2; no clear D gene. The CDR3 length is 13 residues. The V end was cut by 5 bases, the J end by 3 bases, with 13 bases between. Germline V gene lookup returns CDR1 GTSNPN and CDR2 SVGIG (reference sequence). CDR3 nucleotides: TGTGCCTGGGGTCCCGGTGGGGACTATGGCTACACCTTC. Amino acid sequence: CAWGPGGDYGYTF.

The chain is built from TRBV4-3 and TRBJ2-7; D is unclear. There are 15 residues in the CDR3. Trimming removed 0 bases at V and 3 bases at J, with 12 bases between. Germline V gene lookup returns CDR1 LGHNA and CDR2 YSLEER. CDR3 region: CASSQDASGGYEQYF. Here the CDR3 DNA reads TGCGCCAGCAGCCAAGACGCATCAGGCGGCTACGAGCAGTACTTC.

This clone was counted between two and nine times. The chain has TRBV25-1 and TRBJ1-1, with D unresolved. There are 14 residues in the CDR3. The germline gives CDR1 MGHDK, CDR2 SYGVNS. V lost 6 bases to trimming and J lost 2 bases, with 13 bases between them. CDR3 loop: CASRGDNTNTEAFF. The CDR3 nucleotides read TGTGCCAGCAGGGGCGACAATACTAACACTGAAGCTTTCTTT. The whole variable domain, filled in from reference TRBV25-1 and TRBJ1-1, reads EADIYQTPRYLVIGTGKKITLECSQTMGHDKMYWYQQDPGMELHLIHYSYGVNSTEKGDLSSESTVSRIRTEHFPLTLESARPSHTSQYLCASRGDNTNTEAFFGQGTRLTVV.

This chain joins TRBV30 and TRBJ1-1; TRBD1 might be the D (5 bases). Germline V CDR1 and CDR2: GTSNPN, SVGIG (reference sequence). V was clipped by 3 bases and J by 5 bases, with 16 bases between them. The length of the CDR3 is 14 residues. The CDR3 protein is CAWSFPAGGTEAFF. CDR3 in DNA: TGTGCCTGGAGCTTCCCCGCTGGGGGGACTGAAGCTTTCTTT.

The DNA of the CDR3 is TGTGCCAGCAGTGAATCCTATGGCTACACCTTC. It specifies CASSESYGYTF. V gene TRBV25-1 combines with J gene TRBJ1-2; D unresolved. V was shortened by 1 base and J by 4 bases, with 1 base between the two germline ends. Per germline, CDR1 MGHDK and CDR2 SYGVNS. This CDR3 is built from 11 residues.

This chain links TRBV5-6 with TRBJ1-2; possible D gene TRBD1, 5 bases. Germline CDR1 and CDR2: SGHDT and YYEEEE. Trimming cost V 3 bases and J 4 bases, with 10 bases left between them. The CDR3 covers 13 residues. CDR3: CASSSQGTYGYTF. The CDR3 DNA is TGTGCCAGCAGCTCTCAGGGTACCTATGGCTACACCTTC. Complete variable domain (other parts from reference TRBV5-6 and TRBJ1-2): DAGVTQSPTHLIKTRGQQVTLRCSPKSGHDTVSWYQQALGQGPQFIFQYYEEEERQRGNFPDRFSGHQFPNYSSELNVNALLLGDSALYLCASSSQGTYGYTFGSGTRLTVV.